Below are 17 T cell receptor beta chains sequenced from a single sample in a study of T cell clonotyping in hematopoietic cell transplantation. The method was immunoSEQ multiplex PCR; TCRdb's version includes in-frame clones alone and lacks a portion of them. Here the sample spans around 15,000 clones, 85% to 90% being singletons. The specimen was PBMCs, collected 100 days after allogeneic stem cell transplant. The receptors stem from a male patient in his sixties or seventies who had an allogeneic stem cell transplant from a related donor, so the T cells may come from the graft donor. Some clones in this sample may be carry-over from other donors' samples.

The chain couples TRBV5-1 to TRBJ2-3; D unresolved. The germline CDR1 and CDR2 sequences are SGHRS and YFSETQ. V lost 2 bases to trimming and J lost 2 bases, with 12 bases between them. The CDR3 spans 15 residues. Written as DNA, the CDR3 is TGCGCCAGCAGCTTTAGGGCGCCCCCCACAGATACGCAGTATTTT. It encodes CASSFRAPPTDTQYF.

V usage is TRBV6-6 and J usage is TRBJ1-1, with a tentative D call TRBD1 (6 bases). Germline V lookup: CDR1 MNHNY, CDR2 SVGAGI (reference sequence). Trimming took 2 bases from V and 11 from J, leaving 15 bases between them. This CDR3 is built from 13 residues. CDR3 coding DNA: TGTGCCAGCAGTTACGTTGGGGGCTATTCGGCTTTCTTT. This sequence encodes CASSYVGGYSAFF.

This clone appeared a single time. This chain uses TRBV30 with TRBJ1-3; D gene unclear. V was shortened by 3 bases and J by 0 bases, with 12 bases between the two germline ends. The CDR3 runs to 15 residues. Germline V gene data show CDR1 as GTSNPN and CDR2 as SVGIG (reference sequence). CDR3 residues: CAWSNRVRSGNTIYF. The CDR3 DNA reads as TGTGCCTGGAGCAACCGGGTCCGCTCTGGAAACACCATATATTTT.

The CDR3 spells CASKLGANEKLFF. Written as DNA, the CDR3 is TGTGCCAGCAAGCTTGGAGCCAATGAAAAACTGTTTTTT. This rearrangement joins TRBV6-5 to TRBJ1-4; no firm D call. The CDR3 covers 13 residues. Trimming took 7 bases from V and 5 from J, leaving 11 bases between them. Germline CDR1 reads MNHEY; CDR2 reads SVGAGI.

The V gene is TRBV30, the J gene TRBJ2-5; D possibly corresponds to TRBD1 (6 bases). The CDR3 length is 14 residues. V gave up 0 bases and J gave up 3 bases, with 11 bases separating them. Germline V CDR1 and CDR2: GTSNPN, SVGIG (reference sequence). The CDR3 sequence: CAWSVLGAKETQYF. In nucleotides, the CDR3 is TGTGCCTGGAGTGTATTGGGGGCTAAAGAGACCCAGTACTTC. The full variable domain, with the rest looked up from reference TRBV30 and TRBJ2-5, is SQTIHQWPATLVQPVGSPLSLECTVEGTSNPNLYWYRQAAGRGLQLLFYSVGIGQISSEVPQNLSASRPQDRQFILSSKKLLLSDSGFYLCAWSVLGAKETQYFGPGTRLLVL.

J is TRBJ2-7 and V is TRBV29-1; D gene unclear. V was cut by 5 bases and J by 4 bases, with 21 bases left in between. The germline V gene has CDR1 SQVTM and CDR2 ANQGSEA. The CDR3 spans 15 residues. The CDR3 here is CSVTSMERQPYEQYF. As DNA, the CDR3 is TGCAGCGTTACCTCCATGGAAAGGCAACCGTACGAGCAGTACTTC.

J is TRBJ2-7 and V is TRBV6-4, with D tentatively TRBD1 (6 bases). Trimming stripped 2 bases from V and 0 bases from J, with 8 bases between. The CDR3 is made up of 14 amino acids. Germline CDR1 and CDR2: MRHNA and SNTAGT. This chain's CDR3 is CASSDPGHSYEQYF. As DNA, the CDR3 is TGTGCCAGCAGTGACCCGGGACACTCCTACGAGCAGTACTTC.

The rearrangement uses TRBV10-3 and TRBJ1-1; TRBD1 matches 7 bases. V gave up 7 bases and J gave up 1 base; unmatched junction bases: 3. The germline CDR1 and CDR2 sequences are ENHRY and SYGVKD. The CDR3 length is 13 residues. The CDR3, as DNA: TGTGCCATCACCCGGGACAGGAACACTGAAGCTTTCTTT. Translating gives CAITRDRNTEAFF.

The rearrangement uses TRBV10-3 and TRBJ1-2, with a tentative D call TRBD1 (5 bases). V was trimmed by 0 bases and J by 8 bases, leaving 7 bases between them. The length of the CDR3 is 12 residues. Germline V gene data show CDR1 as ENHRY and CDR2 as SYGVKD. This CDR3 reads CAISESGDGYTF. CDR3 in DNA: TGTGCCATCAGTGAGTCTGGGGACGGCTACACCTTC.

This clone was detected only once. V is TRBV7-2 and J is TRBJ2-2; D may be TRBD1 or TRBD2 (6 bases each). From germline, CDR1 is SGHTA and CDR2 FQGNSA. CDR3 size: 17 residues. Trimming shortened V by 2 bases and J by 5 bases, and 18 bases separated the two germline ends. The CDR3 loop reads CASSLRTSGAGTGELFF. DNA for the CDR3: TGTGCCAGCAGCTTACGTACGTCGGGGGCCGGGACCGGGGAGCTGTTTTTT.

This clone was found once. J is TRBJ1-2 and V is TRBV28; a possible D gene is TRBD1 (6 bases). The V gene's germline CDR1 is MDHEN and CDR2 SYDVKM. The ends were cut back, 6 bases at V and 3 bases at J, with 20 bases in the middle. This CDR3 region has 16 residues. CDR3 in DNA: TGTGCCAGCAGCCCCGGGGGCGATGGTCCTCACTATGGCTACACCTTC. It specifies CASSPGGDGPHYGYTF.

This clone was observed a single time. The chain links TRBV7-3 to TRBJ2-2; 12 bases line up with TRBD2. J was trimmed by 5 bases and V by 5 bases; bases with no gene match: 3. Germline V lookup: CDR1 SGHTA, CDR2 FQGTGA. The CDR3 has 15 residues. The CDR3 region has the DNA TGTGCCAGCAGCGCCGGACTAGCGGGGACCGGGGAGCTGTTTTTT. Its translation: CASSAGLAGTGELFF.

V gene TRBV6-1 combines with J gene TRBJ2-5, with D unresolved. V dropped 2 bases and J dropped 6 bases, with 13 bases sitting between them. Germline V gives CDR1 MNHNS, CDR2 SASEGT. There are 14 residues in the CDR3. CDR3 coding DNA: TGTGCCAGCAGTGAACAACCGGCTGATCAGACCCAGTACTTC. It translates to CASSEQPADQTQYF.

The chain employs TRBV11-2 and TRBJ2-3, with 9 bases matching TRBD2. The CDR3 totals 19 residues. V dropped 2 bases and J dropped 7; count of bases not matched to a gene: 19. Germline CDR1 and CDR2: SGHAT and FQNNGV. The CDR3 DNA reads TGTGCCAGCAGCTTAATCACGGTTAGGGCTAGCGGGATGCTGAATACGCAGTATTTT. This encodes CASSLITVRASGMLNTQYF.

This clone has only a few counts. The chain joins TRBV19 to TRBJ2-7; 11 nucleotides match TRBD1. There are 14 residues in the CDR3. Germline lookup yields CDR1 LNHDA and CDR2 SQIVND (reference sequence). Trimming at V came to 7 bases and at J to 3 bases, leaving 5 bases not matched to a gene. In DNA form, the CDR3 reads TGTGCCAGTAAAACCGGGACAGGGGGCTACGAGCAGTACTTC. It is translated as CASKTGTGGYEQYF.

V and J are TRBV19 and TRBJ2-3, with a possible D match to TRBD1 (5 bases). Trimming left V 8 bases short and J 0 bases short, with 15 bases between. Germline V gene lookup returns CDR1 LNHDA and CDR2 SQIVND (reference sequence). The CDR3 contains 15 residues. CDR3 sequence: CASRQGLISTDTQYF. CDR3 DNA: TGTGCCAGTCGCCAGGGTTTGATTAGCACAGATACGCAGTATTTT.

V usage is TRBV28 and J usage is TRBJ1-1; D might be TRBD1 (5 bases). V lost 8 bases, J lost 4 bases, and 17 bases lay in between. This CDR3 is built from 14 residues. Looked up from germline, CDR1 is MDHEN and CDR2 is SYDVKM. CDR3 protein: CASLWGGRVTEAFF. The CDR3 nucleotides are TGTGCCAGCCTTTGGGGGGGTCGGGTCACTGAAGCTTTCTTT.